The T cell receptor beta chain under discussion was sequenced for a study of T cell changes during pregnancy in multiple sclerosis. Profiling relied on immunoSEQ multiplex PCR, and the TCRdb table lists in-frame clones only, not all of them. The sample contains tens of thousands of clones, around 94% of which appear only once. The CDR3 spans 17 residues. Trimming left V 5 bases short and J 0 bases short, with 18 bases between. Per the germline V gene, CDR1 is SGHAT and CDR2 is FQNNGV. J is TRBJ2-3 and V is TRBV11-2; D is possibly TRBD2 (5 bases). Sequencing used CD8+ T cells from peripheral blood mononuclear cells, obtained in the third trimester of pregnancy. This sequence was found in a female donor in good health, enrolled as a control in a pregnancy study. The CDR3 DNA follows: TGTGCCAGCAGCCCGGATCGGGAATGGGATAGCACAGATACGCAGTATTTT. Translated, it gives CASSPDREWDSTDTQYF.